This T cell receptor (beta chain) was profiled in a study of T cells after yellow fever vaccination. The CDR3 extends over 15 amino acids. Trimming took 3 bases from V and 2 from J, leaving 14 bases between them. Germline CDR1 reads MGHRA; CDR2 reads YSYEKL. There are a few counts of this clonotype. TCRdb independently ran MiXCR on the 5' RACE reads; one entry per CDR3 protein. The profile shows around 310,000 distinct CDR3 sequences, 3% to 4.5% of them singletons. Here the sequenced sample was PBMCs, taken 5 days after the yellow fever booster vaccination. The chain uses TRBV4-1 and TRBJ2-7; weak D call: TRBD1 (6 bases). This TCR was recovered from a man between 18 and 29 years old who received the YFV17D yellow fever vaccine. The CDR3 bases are TGCGCCAGCAGCCATCTTACAGGGCAAACCTACGAGCAGTACGTC. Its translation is CASSHLTGQTYEQYV.